The present entry profiles one T cell receptor (beta chain) with its context. No antigen is known for it. The sample originates from a study of a mutant IDH1 vaccine in newly diagnosed glioma. Here immunoSEQ multiplex PCR was the method, and the copy in TCRdb shows in-frame clones only, minus some. The repertoire holds about 32,000 clones, around 79% seen once, with approximately 8.5% in the top ten. Time point defined: week 35, safety follow-up. Every vaccination contained 300 ug of the mutant IDH1 20-mer peptide and was paired with topical imiquimod. The sample was PBMCs, taken from a glioma patient whose treatment included an IDH1 peptide vaccine. The receptor comes from a woman in her twenties or thirties with glioma. Some clones in this sample may be carry-over from other donors' samples.

CDR3 DNA: TGTGCCAGCTCAAGCCCTGGTATCACTGAAGCTTTCTTT. This codes for CASSSPGITEAFF. V and J are TRBV18 and TRBJ1-1; no reliable D call. Germline CDR1 and CDR2: KGHSH and LQKENI. This CDR3 contains 13 residues. V lost 5 bases and J 4 bases, leaving 11 bases between the germline ends.